The 25 T cell receptor beta chains in this list originate from one sample, sequenced in a study of T cells in Graves' hyperthyroidism and ophthalmopathy. Amplification yielded TCR beta CDR3 regions, with RNA transcripts as the source. The TCR CDR3 first-round RT-PCR relied on the HTBI primer set. TCRdb analysed the multiplex PCR reads with MiXCR anew, one entry per CDR3 protein. The sample yields 600,000 to 750,000 distinct CDR3 sequences, approximately 15% seen once. Sequencing input: blood. The source is a man aged 45-60 years with Graves' hyperthyroidism.

This clonotype was recorded many times. For the CDR3, the DNA is TGTGCCAGCAGTTTGGGACAGGTGGTTGATGGCTACACCTTC. This translates into CASSLGQVVDGYTF. The V call is TRBV6-1, the J call TRBJ1-2; TRBD1 aligns across 8 bases. Germline V gene data show CDR1 as MNHNS and CDR2 as SASEGT. With V trimmed by 5 bases and J by 6 bases, 8 bases remained unmatched. There are 14 residues in the CDR3.

This clonotype was counted ten times or more. The chain links TRBV28 to TRBJ2-1, with no clear D. Germline CDR1 is MDHEN and CDR2 is SYDVKM. The V gene lost 7 bases and the J gene lost 6 bases, with 13 bases spanning the gap. The CDR3 covers 13 residues. The CDR3 region has the DNA TGTGCCAGCATTGGCGGAGCCCTCAATGAGCAGTTCTTC. Amino acid sequence: CASIGGALNEQFF.

This clonotype has more than one count but fewer than ten. The chain is built from TRBV5-1 and TRBJ2-3; no clear D. Germline V lookup: CDR1 SGHRS, CDR2 YFSETQ. With 10 bases removed from V and 0 bases from J, the gap between germline ends came to 15 bases. CDR3 length equals 14 residues. For the CDR3, the DNA is TGCGCCTGCGCCCCACTCTATAGCACAGATACGCAGTATTTT. It codes for CACAPLYSTDTQYF.

The chain uses TRBV2 and TRBJ2-1; TRBD2 aligns across 8 bases. The length of the CDR3 is 14 residues. V lost 2 bases to trimming and J lost 7 bases; unmatched junction nucleotides: 4. Germline-derived CDR1 and CDR2 are SNHLY and FYNNEI. Here the CDR3 reads CASSERLAGNEQFF. In DNA form, the CDR3 reads TGTGCCAGCAGTGAAAGGTTAGCGGGGAATGAGCAGTTCTTC.

This clonotype was recorded at least ten times. The rearrangement links TRBV18 to TRBJ2-3, with TRBD1 as a possible D gene (5 bases). From germline, CDR1 is KGHSH and CDR2 LQKENI. The CDR3 spans 15 residues. V was shortened by 2 bases and J by 0 bases, with 9 bases between the two germline ends. The CDR3 DNA is TGTGCCAGCTCACCAGTAGGGGCGAGCACAGATACGCAGTATTTT. It is translated as CASSPVGASTDTQYF.

The sample holds many counts of this clonotype. The V call is TRBV10-3, the J call TRBJ1-6, with unresolved D. Germline V CDR1 and CDR2: ENHRY, SYGVKD. This CDR3 is built from 16 residues. V gave up 4 bases and J gave up 6 bases, with 16 bases separating them. CDR3 bases: TGTGCCATCAGTGGATTCCCCACCAAATCTAATTCACCCCTCCACTTT. This encodes CAISGFPTKSNSPLHF.

This clonotype occurred many times. The chain couples TRBV28 to TRBJ1-2, with 9 nucleotides matching TRBD1. CDR3 length equals 14 residues. Trimming at V came to 5 bases and at J to 3 bases, leaving 4 bases not matched to a gene. From germline, CDR1 is MDHEN and CDR2 SYDVKM. The CDR3 loop reads CASSEGQGDYGYTF. CDR3 bases: TGTGCCAGCAGTGAGGGACAGGGCGACTATGGCTACACCTTC.

This clonotype was recorded only once. This chain joins TRBV19 and TRBJ1-5; D is ambiguous. V gave up 8 bases and J gave up 0 bases, with 11 bases separating them. CDR1 LNHDA and CDR2 SQIVND come from the germline V gene (reference sequence). The CDR3 loop spans 14 amino acids. DNA of the CDR3: TGTGCCAGTGTAGACGGGTATAGCAATCAGCCCCAGCATTTT. Its protein is CASVDGYSNQPQHF. Complete variable domain (other parts from reference TRBV19 and TRBJ1-5): DGGITQSPKYLFRKEGQNVTLSCEQNLNHDAMYWYRQDPGQGLRLIYYSQIVNDFQKGDIAEGYSVSREKKESFPLTVTSAQKNPTAFYLCASVDGYSNQPQHFGDGTRLSIL.

The chain combines TRBV10-3 with TRBJ2-1, with a possible D match to TRBD2 (5 bases). The CDR3 contains 13 residues. Germline-derived CDR1 and CDR2 are ENHRY and SYGVKD. Trimming took off 10 bases at V and 5 bases at J, with 15 bases between the two ends. The DNA of the CDR3 is TGTGCCACCAGGACTCCCGTTGACAATGAGCAGTTCTTC. It translates to CATRTPVDNEQFF.

This clonotype was picked up many times. This chain uses TRBV28 with TRBJ1-1; D remains unclear. Looked up from germline, CDR1 is MDHEN and CDR2 is SYDVKM. The CDR3 consists of 14 residues. Trimming shortened V by 3 bases and J by 4 bases, and 12 bases separated the two germline ends. The DNA of the CDR3 is TGTGCCAGCAGTTTGCGGAGGATCGGCACTGAAGCTTTCTTT. Protein sequence: CASSLRRIGTEAFF.

A few counts support this clonotype. The CDR3 reads CASSSQDREETQYF. The CDR3 DNA reads as TGTGCCAGCAGTTCACAAGACAGAGAAGAGACCCAGTACTTC. This chain uses TRBV12-3 or TRBV12-4 with TRBJ2-5; maybe TRBD1 (5 bases). V dropped 4 bases and J dropped 3 bases, with 12 bases sitting between them. The CDR3 runs to 14 residues.

The sample holds a few counts of this clonotype. J is TRBJ2-7 and V is TRBV9; 9 bases are shared with TRBD2. The CDR3 is 15 residues long. V was clipped by 4 bases and J by 4 bases; unmatched bases: 9. Germline CDR1 is SGDLS and CDR2 is YYNGEE. CDR3: CASSPYSGSWYEQYF. The CDR3 DNA is TGTGCCAGCAGCCCCTATAGCGGGAGTTGGTACGAGCAGTACTTC.

This clonotype was detected a few times. This chain links TRBV20-1 with TRBJ1-5; the D gene is possibly TRBD1 (5 bases). The germline CDR1 and CDR2 sequences are DFQATT and SNEGSKA (reference sequence). V was trimmed by 0 bases and J by 2 bases, leaving 20 bases between them. This CDR3 region has 18 residues. Written as DNA, the CDR3 is TGCAGTGCTAGAGATGGCCCCGGGGGTCGGGGGGGCAATCAGCCCCAGCATTTT. The encoded protein is CSARDGPGGRGGNQPQHF.

This clonotype was counted a few times. This chain connects TRBV20-1 to TRBJ1-5; tentatively, D is TRBD1 (6 bases). V dropped 5 bases and J dropped 0 bases, with 17 bases sitting between them. CDR1 DFQATT and CDR2 SNEGSKA come from the germline V gene (reference sequence). The length of the CDR3 is 16 residues. In nucleotides, the CDR3 is TGCAGTGCTTACGACAGGTTCGCGCGTAGCAATCAGCCCCAGCATTTT. It encodes CSAYDRFARSNQPQHF.

The chain uses TRBV19 and TRBJ2-1; maybe TRBD1 (5 bases). V lost 3 bases to trimming and J lost 2 bases, with 8 bases between them. Germline V gene sequence: CDR1 LNHDA, CDR2 SQIVND (reference sequence). There are 14 residues in the CDR3. The CDR3 coding sequence is TGTGCCAGTAGTATCTGGGGCCCCTACAATGAGCAGTTCTTC. This gives the protein CASSIWGPYNEQFF.

V usage is TRBV2 and J usage is TRBJ2-5, with D possibly matching TRBD2 (7 bases). Trimming pared 7 bases from V and 1 base from J, leaving 16 bases between. The CDR3 is 15 amino acids. The germline CDR1 and CDR2 sequences are SNHLY and FYNNEI. The CDR3 DNA is TGTGCCAGCACCCTACTCGGGGGGCGCCAAGAGACCCAGTACTTC. It yields the protein CASTLLGGRQETQYF.

A few counts support this clonotype. The chain links TRBV9 to TRBJ2-3; 13 positions match TRBD2. CDR1 and CDR2 (germline): SGDLS, YYNGEE. V shed 3 bases and J 3 bases; nucleotides not matched to a gene: 4. CDR3 length: 16 amino acids. CDR3 nucleotides: TGTGCCAGCAGCGGAGGACTAGCGGGAGTAACAGATACGCAGTATTTT. Protein product: CASSGGLAGVTDTQYF. Using reference TRBV9 and TRBJ2-3 for the parts outside the CDR3, the full variable domain is DSGVTQTPKHLITATGQRVTLRCSPRSGDLSVYWYQQSLDQGLQFLIQYYNGEERAKGNILERFSAQQFPDLHSELNLSSLELGDSALYFCASSGGLAGVTDTQYFGPGTRLTVL.

This clonotype was seen a few times. The conserved closing phenylalanine or tryptophan is absent in this CDR3, likely reflecting a read error. The chain couples TRBV5-5 to TRBJ1-1; the match to TRBD1 covers 9 bases. This CDR3 has 16 residues. CDR1 SGHKS and CDR2 YYEKEE come from the germline V gene (reference sequence). The J segment lost 6 bases and the V segment lost 4 bases, leaving 13 bases of the junction unmatched. Here the CDR3 reads CASSERTGVSSAEAFL. CDR3 DNA sequence: TGTGCCAGCAGCGAGCGGACAGGGGTTAGTTCTGCTGAAGCTTTCCTT.

This clonotype occurred many times. V and J are TRBV28 and TRBJ1-2, with 9 bases aligning to TRBD1. The length of the CDR3 is 15 residues. From germline, CDR1 is MDHEN and CDR2 SYDVKM. V dropped 7 bases and J dropped 7; count of bases not matched to a gene: 13. CDR3 in amino acids: CASITGQGRMLGYTF. DNA of the CDR3: TGTGCCAGCATTACCGGACAGGGGAGGATGCTTGGCTACACCTTC.

V and J are TRBV7-6 and TRBJ1-2; 8 positions agree with TRBD1. The CDR3 spans 18 residues. Germline values: CDR1 SGHVS, CDR2 FNYEAQ. With 5 bases clipped from V and 3 bases from J, the junction kept 17 bases outside the gene matches. In DNA form, the CDR3 reads TGTGCCAGCAGCCCGCTGGCTACAGGGGGAGGGGGGCACTATGGCTACACCTTC. Protein product: CASSPLATGGGGHYGYTF.

The table lists this clonotype with many counts. This chain joins TRBV12-3 or TRBV12-4 and TRBJ2-1; 8 bases line up with TRBD2. The CDR3 consists of 13 residues. Losses at the gene ends were 5 bases for V and 12 bases for J; bases not matched to a gene: 9. The CDR3 reads CASSPGTRGRQFF. In DNA form, the CDR3 reads TGTGCCAGCAGTCCCGGGACTAGGGGTAGGCAGTTCTTC.

V is TRBV12-3 or TRBV12-4 and J is TRBJ2-3, with 16 bases that match TRBD2. J gave up 8 bases and V 5 bases, and 7 bases lay outside the gene matches. This CDR3 is built from 16 residues. CDR3 sequence reads: CASSAGTSGRAGTQYF. The CDR3 region has the DNA TGTGCCAGCAGTGCCGGGACTAGCGGGAGGGCGGGTACGCAGTATTTT.

The rearrangement links TRBV12-5 to TRBJ2-2; either TRBD1 or TRBD2 may supply D (5 bases each). The germline gives CDR1 LGHNT, CDR2 FRNRAP. This CDR3 is 16 amino acids long. The V and J ends lost 6 bases and 2 bases respectively, with 16 bases between them. DNA of the CDR3: TGTGCTAGTGGCTCCCGGGACGGGTTTAACACCGGGGAGCTGTTTTTT. Its translation is CASGSRDGFNTGELFF.

The sample holds a few counts of this clonotype. This chain connects TRBV5-1 to TRBJ1-2; maybe TRBD1 (6 bases). Per germline, CDR1 SGHRS and CDR2 YFSETQ. V lost 0 bases to trimming and J lost 13 bases, with 19 bases between them. The CDR3 spans 14 residues. CDR3 DNA sequence: TGCGCCAGCAGCTTGGAACAGGGAGGTCATTTCTCCACCTTC. This translates into CASSLEQGGHFSTF.

Many counts were recorded for this clonotype. The chain is built from TRBV6-2 or TRBV6-3 and TRBJ1-1; TRBD1 matches 10 bases. This CDR3 is built from 16 residues. V lost 7 bases and J lost 0; bases outside the gene matches: 8. The germline CDR1 and CDR2 sequences are MNHEY and SVGEGT. The CDR3 coding sequence is TGTGCCAGCACCACGGACAGGGGGTGGATGAACACTGAAGCTTTCTTT. It codes for CASTTDRGWMNTEAFF.